One and the same sample provided the 7 T cell receptor beta chains below, sequenced in a study of cytomegalovirus exposure and HLA in healthy donors. Both 60 Vbeta primers and 13 Jbeta primers went into the PCR. Generated by immunoSEQ multiplex PCR, the TCRdb table keeps only in-frame clones and is missing some. This table has fewer than 110,000 clones, 65% to 85% appearing once. Sequenced: PBMCs. These receptors were collected from a man aged 18-30 years in good health and CMV-seronegative.

The gene calls are TRBV9 and TRBJ2-3, with 11 bases identical to TRBD2. The ends lost 3 bases at V and 5 bases at J; junction bases unmatched: 14. This CDR3 is 18 amino acids long. CDR1 is SGDLS and CDR2 is YYNGEE in the germline V gene. This CDR3 reads CASSERLAGRGEGDTQYF. CDR3 bases: TGTGCCAGCAGCGAAAGACTAGCGGGGCGGGGAGAGGGAGATACGCAGTATTTT.

The V call is TRBV6-5, the J call TRBJ1-1; no clear D. Trimming took off 6 bases at V and 1 base at J, with 12 bases between the two ends. This CDR3 has 14 residues. Germline assignment: CDR1 MNHEY and CDR2 SVGAGI. CDR3 bases: TGTGCCAGCAGCCAGTCCTCTGGGAACACTGAAGCTTTCTTT. Amino acid sequence: CASSQSSGNTEAFF.

The chain is built from TRBV9 and TRBJ2-1; no clear D gene. The V and J ends lost 0 bases and 4 bases respectively, with 5 bases between them. In germline, CDR1 is SGDLS, CDR2 YYNGEE. This CDR3 has 13 residues. The CDR3 DNA sequence: TGTGCCAGCAGCGTAGAGGAGTACAATGAGCAGTTCTTC. It encodes CASSVEEYNEQFF.

The chain is built from TRBV2 and TRBJ1-5; TRBD1 is a possible D gene (5 bases). The CDR3 contains 14 residues. Germline values: CDR1 SNHLY, CDR2 FYNNEI. The V end lost 2 bases, the J end lost 4 bases, and 9 bases lay between the germline ends. CDR3 loop: CASSERRGNQPQHF. CDR3 sequence (DNA): TGTGCCAGCAGTGAAAGACGGGGGAATCAGCCCCAGCATTTT.

V is TRBV6-1 and J is TRBJ2-7; D is perhaps TRBD2 (5 bases). The CDR3 is made up of 13 amino acids. Germline assignment: CDR1 MNHNS and CDR2 SASEGT. Trimming took 5 bases from V and 2 from J, leaving 10 bases between them. CDR3 sequence: CASSRGITYEQYF. In nucleotides, the CDR3 is TGTGCCAGCAGTCGGGGTATCACCTACGAGCAGTACTTC.

The V gene is TRBV2, the J gene TRBJ1-1, with D uncertain. Germline assignment: CDR1 SNHLY and CDR2 FYNNEI. The CDR3 contains 15 residues. The V end was cut by 8 bases, the J end by 0 bases, with 16 bases between. CDR3 residues: CASCEVRRMNTEAFF. The CDR3 DNA sequence: TGTGCCAGCTGCGAGGTTCGGCGGATGAACACTGAAGCTTTCTTT.

The V call is TRBV2, the J call TRBJ2-3, with TRBD1 matching over 9 bases. V trimming: 4 bases; J trimming: 4 bases; junction bases outside the gene matches: 9. CDR1 SNHLY and CDR2 FYNNEI come from the germline V gene. The CDR3 spans 16 residues. The CDR3 reads CASSGGQGRMADTQYF. CDR3 nucleotides: TGTGCCAGCAGTGGGGGACAGGGACGTATGGCAGATACGCAGTATTTT.